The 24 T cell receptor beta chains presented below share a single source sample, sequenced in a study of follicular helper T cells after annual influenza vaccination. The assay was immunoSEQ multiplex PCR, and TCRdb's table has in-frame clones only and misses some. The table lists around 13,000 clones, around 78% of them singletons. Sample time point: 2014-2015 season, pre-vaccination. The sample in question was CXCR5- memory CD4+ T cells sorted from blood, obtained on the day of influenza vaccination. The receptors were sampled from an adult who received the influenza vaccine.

The CDR3 loop reads CASSPGVQNTEAFF. CDR3 nucleotide sequence: TGTGCCAGCTCACCAGGGGTCCAGAACACTGAAGCTTTCTTT. The rearrangement joins TRBV18 to TRBJ1-1; no reliable D call. V lost 2 bases, J lost 1 base, and 8 bases lay in between. In germline, CDR1 is KGHSH, CDR2 LQKENI. The CDR3 extends over 14 amino acids.

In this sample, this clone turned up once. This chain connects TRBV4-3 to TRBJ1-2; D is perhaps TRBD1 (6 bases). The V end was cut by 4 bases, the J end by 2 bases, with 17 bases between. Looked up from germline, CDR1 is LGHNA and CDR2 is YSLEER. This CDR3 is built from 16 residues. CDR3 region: CASSRGGGGPNYGYTF. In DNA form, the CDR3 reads TGCGCCAGCAGCCGCGGAGGGGGGGGCCCAAACTATGGCTACACCTTC.

The chain's CDR3 is CASSPGQWEKLFF. The CDR3 nucleotides are TGTGCCAGCAGTCCGGGACAGTGGGAAAAACTGTTTTTT. The chain links TRBV5-4 to TRBJ1-4, with 7 nucleotides matching TRBD1. Trimming at V came to 5 bases and at J to 8 bases, leaving 6 bases not matched to a gene. In germline, CDR1 is SGHNT, CDR2 YYREEE (reference sequence). The CDR3 is 13 residues long.

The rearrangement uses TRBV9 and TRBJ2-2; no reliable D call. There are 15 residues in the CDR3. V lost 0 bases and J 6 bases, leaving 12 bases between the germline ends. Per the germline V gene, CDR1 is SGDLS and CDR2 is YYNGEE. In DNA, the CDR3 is TGTGCCAGCAGCGTAGGGAATTTGAATCCCGGGGAGCTGTTTTTT. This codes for CASSVGNLNPGELFF.

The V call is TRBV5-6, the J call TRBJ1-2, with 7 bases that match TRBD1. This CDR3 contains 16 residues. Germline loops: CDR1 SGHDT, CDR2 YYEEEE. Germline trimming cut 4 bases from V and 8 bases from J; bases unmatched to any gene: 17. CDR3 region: CASSMLDRVNLGGYTF. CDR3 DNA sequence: TGTGCCAGCAGCATGTTAGACAGGGTGAATTTGGGCGGCTACACCTTC.

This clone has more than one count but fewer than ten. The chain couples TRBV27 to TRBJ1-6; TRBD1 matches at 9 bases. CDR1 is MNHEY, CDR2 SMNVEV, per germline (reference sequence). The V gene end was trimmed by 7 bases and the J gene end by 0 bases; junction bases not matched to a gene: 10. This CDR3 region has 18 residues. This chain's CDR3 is CASTSGQGMSSYNSPLHF. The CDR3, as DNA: TGTGCCAGCACCTCCGGACAGGGGATGAGCTCCTATAATTCACCCCTCCACTTT.

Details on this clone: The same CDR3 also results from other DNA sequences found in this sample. CDR3 nucleotides: TGCGCCAGCAGCGGCGGTCGGGGGGGCACAGATACGCAGTATTTT. It specifies CASSGGRGGTDTQYF. The chain links TRBV5-1 to TRBJ2-3; 7 positions agree with TRBD2. The CDR3 extends over 15 amino acids. The V and J ends lost 4 bases and 1 base, in that order; junction bases with no gene match: 6. Germline CDR1 is SGHRS and CDR2 is YFSETQ.

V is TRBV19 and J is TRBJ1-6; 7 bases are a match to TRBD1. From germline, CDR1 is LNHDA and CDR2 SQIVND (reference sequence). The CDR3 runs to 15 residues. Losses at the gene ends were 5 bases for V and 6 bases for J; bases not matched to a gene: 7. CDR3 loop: CASSWGTDPNSPLHF. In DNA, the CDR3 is TGTGCCAGTAGTTGGGGGACAGACCCTAATTCACCCCTCCACTTT.

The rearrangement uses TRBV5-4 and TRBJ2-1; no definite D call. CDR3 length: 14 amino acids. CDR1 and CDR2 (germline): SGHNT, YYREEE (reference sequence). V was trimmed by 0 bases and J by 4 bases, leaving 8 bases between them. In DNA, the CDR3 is TGTGCCAGCAGCTTGGGGGGTCCATACAATGAGCAGTTCTTC. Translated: CASSLGGPYNEQFF.

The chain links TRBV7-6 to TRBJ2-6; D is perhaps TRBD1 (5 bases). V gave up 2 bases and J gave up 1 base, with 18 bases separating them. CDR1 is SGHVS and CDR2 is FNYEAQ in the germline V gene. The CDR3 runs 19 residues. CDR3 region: CASSLSLAGPGSGANVLTF. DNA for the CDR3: TGTGCCAGCAGCTTAAGTCTGGCAGGGCCAGGATCTGGGGCCAACGTCCTGACTTTC. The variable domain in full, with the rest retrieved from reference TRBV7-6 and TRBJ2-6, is GAGVSQSPRYKVTKRGQDVALRCDPISGHVSLYWYRQALGQGPEFLTYFNYEAQQDKSGLPNDRFSAERPEGSISTLTIQRTEQRDSAMYRCASSLSLAGPGSGANVLTFGAGSRLTVL.

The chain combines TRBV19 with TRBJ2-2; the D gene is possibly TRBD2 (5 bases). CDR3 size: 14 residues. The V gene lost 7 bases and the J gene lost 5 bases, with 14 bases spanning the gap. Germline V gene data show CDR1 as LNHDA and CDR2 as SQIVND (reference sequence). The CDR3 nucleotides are TGTGCCAGTATCAAAACGAGGGAAACCGGGGAGCTGTTTTTT. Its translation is CASIKTRETGELFF.

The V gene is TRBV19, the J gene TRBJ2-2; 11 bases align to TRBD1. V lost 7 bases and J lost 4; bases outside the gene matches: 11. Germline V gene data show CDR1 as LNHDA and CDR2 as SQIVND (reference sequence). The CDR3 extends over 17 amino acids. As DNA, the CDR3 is TGTGCCAGTATCCGAAACCCCGGGACAGGGGGCACCGGGGAGCTGTTTTTT. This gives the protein CASIRNPGTGGTGELFF.

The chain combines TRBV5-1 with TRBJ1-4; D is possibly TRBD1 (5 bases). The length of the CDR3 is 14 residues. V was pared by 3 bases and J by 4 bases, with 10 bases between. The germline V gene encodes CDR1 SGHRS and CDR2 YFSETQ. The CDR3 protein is CASSYGAYNEKLFF. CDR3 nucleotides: TGCGCCAGCAGCTACGGGGCCTATAATGAAAAACTGTTTTTT.

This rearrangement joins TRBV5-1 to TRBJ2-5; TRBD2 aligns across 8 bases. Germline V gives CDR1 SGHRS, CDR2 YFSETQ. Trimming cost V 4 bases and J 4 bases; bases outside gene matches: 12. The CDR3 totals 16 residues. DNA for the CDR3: TGCGCCAGCAGCATGAGCGACGGGGGGGCCGGAGAGACCCAGTACTTC. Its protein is CASSMSDGGAGETQYF.

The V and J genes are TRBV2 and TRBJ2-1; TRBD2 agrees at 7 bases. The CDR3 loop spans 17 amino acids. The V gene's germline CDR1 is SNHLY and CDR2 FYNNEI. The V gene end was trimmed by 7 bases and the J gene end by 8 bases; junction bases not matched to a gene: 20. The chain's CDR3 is CASTGSIAGPLQDEQFF. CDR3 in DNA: TGTGCCAGCACCGGGAGTATAGCGGGCCCCCTACAGGATGAGCAGTTCTTC.

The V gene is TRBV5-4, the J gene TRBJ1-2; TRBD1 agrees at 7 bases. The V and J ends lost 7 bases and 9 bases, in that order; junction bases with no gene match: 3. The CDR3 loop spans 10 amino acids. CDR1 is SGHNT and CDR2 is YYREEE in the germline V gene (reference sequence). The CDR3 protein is CASGTVSYTF. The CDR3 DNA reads TGTGCCAGCGGGACAGTGAGCTACACCTTC.

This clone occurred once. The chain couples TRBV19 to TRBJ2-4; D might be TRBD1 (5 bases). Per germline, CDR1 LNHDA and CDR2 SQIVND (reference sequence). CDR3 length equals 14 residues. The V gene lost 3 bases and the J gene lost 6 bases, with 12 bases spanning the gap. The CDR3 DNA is TGTGCCAGTAGTATGACAGCGATAGGAAACATTCAGTACTTC. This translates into CASSMTAIGNIQYF.

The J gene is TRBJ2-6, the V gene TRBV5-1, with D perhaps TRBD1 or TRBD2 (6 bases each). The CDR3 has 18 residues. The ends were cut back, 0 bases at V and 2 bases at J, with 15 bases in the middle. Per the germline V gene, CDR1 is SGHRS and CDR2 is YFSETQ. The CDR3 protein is CASSLEGGFLAGANVLTF. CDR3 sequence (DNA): TGCGCCAGCAGCTTGGAGGGGGGCTTCTTGGCTGGGGCCAACGTCCTGACTTTC.

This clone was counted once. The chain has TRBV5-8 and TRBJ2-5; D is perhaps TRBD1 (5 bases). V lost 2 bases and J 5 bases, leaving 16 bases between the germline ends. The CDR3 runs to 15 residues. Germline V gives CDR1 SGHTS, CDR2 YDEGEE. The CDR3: CASSLGAGLGETQYF. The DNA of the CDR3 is TGTGCCAGCAGCTTAGGGGCAGGTCTTGGGGAGACCCAGTACTTC.

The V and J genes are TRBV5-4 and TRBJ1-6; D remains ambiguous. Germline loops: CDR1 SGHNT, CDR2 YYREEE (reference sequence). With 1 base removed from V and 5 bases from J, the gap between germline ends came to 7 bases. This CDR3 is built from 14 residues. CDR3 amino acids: CASSLWLHNSPLHF. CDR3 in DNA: TGTGCCAGCAGCTTGTGGCTGCATAATTCACCCCTCCACTTT.

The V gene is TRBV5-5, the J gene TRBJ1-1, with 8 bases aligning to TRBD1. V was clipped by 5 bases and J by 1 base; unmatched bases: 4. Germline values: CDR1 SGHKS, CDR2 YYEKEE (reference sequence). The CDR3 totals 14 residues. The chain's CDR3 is CASRSDRGNTEAFF. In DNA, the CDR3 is TGTGCCAGCAGGTCCGACAGGGGGAACACTGAAGCTTTCTTT.

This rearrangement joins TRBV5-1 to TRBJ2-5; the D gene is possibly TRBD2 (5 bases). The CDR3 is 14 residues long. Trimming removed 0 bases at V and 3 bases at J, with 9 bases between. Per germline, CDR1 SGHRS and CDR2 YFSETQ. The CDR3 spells CASSLVSGKETQYF. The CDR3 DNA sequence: TGCGCCAGCAGCTTGGTTTCGGGGAAAGAGACCCAGTACTTC.

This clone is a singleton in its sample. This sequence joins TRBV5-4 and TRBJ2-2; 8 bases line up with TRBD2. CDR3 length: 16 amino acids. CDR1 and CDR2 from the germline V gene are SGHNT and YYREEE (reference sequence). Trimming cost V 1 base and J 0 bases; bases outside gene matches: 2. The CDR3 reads CASSLSGGSNTGELFF. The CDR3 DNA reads TGTGCCAGCAGCTTGAGCGGGGGATCGAACACCGGGGAGCTGTTTTTT.

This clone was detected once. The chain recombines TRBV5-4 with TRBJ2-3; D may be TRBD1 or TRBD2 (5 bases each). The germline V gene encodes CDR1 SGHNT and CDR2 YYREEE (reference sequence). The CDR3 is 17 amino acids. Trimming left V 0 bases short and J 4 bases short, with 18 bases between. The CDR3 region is CASSLAFRGPGADTQYF. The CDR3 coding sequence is TGTGCCAGCAGCTTGGCCTTCCGGGGCCCAGGAGCAGATACGCAGTATTTT.